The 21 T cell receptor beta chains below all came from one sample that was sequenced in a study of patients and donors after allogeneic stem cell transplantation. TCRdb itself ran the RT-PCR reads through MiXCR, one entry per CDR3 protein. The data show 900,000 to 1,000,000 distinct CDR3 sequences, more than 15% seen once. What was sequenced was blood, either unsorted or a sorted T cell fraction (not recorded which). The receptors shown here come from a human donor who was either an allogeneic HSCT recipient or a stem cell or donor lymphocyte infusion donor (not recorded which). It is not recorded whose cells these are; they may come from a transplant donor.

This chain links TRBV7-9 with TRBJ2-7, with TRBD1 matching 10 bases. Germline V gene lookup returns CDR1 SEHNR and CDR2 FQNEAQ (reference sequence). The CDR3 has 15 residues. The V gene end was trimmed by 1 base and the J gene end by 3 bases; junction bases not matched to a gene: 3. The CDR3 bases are TGTGCCAGCAGCTTAGGGGACAGGGGAATCTACGAGCAGTACTTC. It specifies CASSLGDRGIYEQYF.

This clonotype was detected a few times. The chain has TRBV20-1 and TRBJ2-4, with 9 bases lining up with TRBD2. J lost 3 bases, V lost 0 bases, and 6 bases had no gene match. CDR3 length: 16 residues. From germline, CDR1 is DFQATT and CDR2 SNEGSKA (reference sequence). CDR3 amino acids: CSARDGLAGIKNIQYF. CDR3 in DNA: TGCAGTGCTAGAGATGGGCTAGCGGGGATCAAAAACATTCAGTACTTC.

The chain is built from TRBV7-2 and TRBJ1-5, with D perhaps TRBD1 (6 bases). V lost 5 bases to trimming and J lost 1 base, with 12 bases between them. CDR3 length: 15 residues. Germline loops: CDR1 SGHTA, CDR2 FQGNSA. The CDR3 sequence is CASSIDRPSNQPQHF. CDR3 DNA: TGTGCCAGCAGCATTGACAGGCCAAGCAATCAGCCCCAGCATTTT.

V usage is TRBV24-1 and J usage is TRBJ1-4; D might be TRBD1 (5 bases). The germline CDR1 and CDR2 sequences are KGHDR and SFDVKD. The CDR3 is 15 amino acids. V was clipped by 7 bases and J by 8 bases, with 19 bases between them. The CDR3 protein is CATSQSSGAGEKLFF. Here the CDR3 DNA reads TGTGCCACCAGCCAATCGTCCGGGGCCGGCGAAAAACTGTTTTTT.

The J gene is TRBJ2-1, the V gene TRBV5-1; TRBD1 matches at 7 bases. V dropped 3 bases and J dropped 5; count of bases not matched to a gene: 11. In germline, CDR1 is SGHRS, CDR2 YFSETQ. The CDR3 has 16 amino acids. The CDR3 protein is CASSSGRDSFHNEQFF. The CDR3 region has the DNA TGCGCCAGCAGCTCAGGCCGGGACAGTTTCCACAATGAGCAGTTCTTC.

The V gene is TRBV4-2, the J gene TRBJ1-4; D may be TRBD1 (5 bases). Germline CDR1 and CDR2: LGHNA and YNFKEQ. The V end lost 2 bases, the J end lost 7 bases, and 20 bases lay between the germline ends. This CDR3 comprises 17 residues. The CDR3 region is CASSQRTTPGRGEKLFF. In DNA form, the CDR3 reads TGTGCCAGCAGCCAACGGACTACCCCGGGGCGGGGTGAAAAACTGTTTTTT.

CDR3: CASSQRTSEAFF. In DNA form, the CDR3 reads TGTGCCAGCAGTCAACGGACATCTGAAGCTTTCTTT. The chain uses TRBV12-3 or TRBV12-4 and TRBJ1-1; D may be TRBD1 (5 bases). Trimming stripped 5 bases from V and 6 bases from J, with 10 bases between. This CDR3 is built from 12 residues.

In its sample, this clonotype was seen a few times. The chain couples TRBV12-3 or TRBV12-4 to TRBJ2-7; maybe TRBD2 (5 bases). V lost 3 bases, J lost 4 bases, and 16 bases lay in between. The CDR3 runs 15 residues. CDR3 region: CASSLKDGKKYEQYF. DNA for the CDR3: TGTGCCAGCAGTTTGAAGGACGGGAAGAAATACGAGCAGTACTTC.

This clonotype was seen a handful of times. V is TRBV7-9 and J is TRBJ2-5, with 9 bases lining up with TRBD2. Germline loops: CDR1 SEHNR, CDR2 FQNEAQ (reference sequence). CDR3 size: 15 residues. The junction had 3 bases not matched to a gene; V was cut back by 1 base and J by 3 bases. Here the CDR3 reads CASSLVPSGEETQYF. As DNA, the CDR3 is TGTGCCAGCAGCTTAGTACCTAGCGGGGAAGAGACCCAGTACTTC.

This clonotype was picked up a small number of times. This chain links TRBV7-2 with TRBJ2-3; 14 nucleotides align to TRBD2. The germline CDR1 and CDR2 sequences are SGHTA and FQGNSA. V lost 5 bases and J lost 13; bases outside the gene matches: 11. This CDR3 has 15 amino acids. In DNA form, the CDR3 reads TGTGCCAGCAGCGGGACTAGCGGGGGCTTCCGTACAAAGTATTTT. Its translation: CASSGTSGGFRTKYF.

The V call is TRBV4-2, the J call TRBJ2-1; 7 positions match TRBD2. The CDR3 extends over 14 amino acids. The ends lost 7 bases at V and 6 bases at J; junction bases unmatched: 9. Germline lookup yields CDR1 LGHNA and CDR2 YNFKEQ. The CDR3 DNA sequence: TGTGCCAGCAATTGGGCGGGGGACCCCAATGAGCAGTTCTTC. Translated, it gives CASNWAGDPNEQFF.

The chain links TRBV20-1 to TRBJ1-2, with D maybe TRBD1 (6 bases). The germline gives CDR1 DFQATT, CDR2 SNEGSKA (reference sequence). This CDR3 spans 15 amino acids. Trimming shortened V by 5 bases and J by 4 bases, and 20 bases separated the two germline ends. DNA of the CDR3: TGCAGTGCTGAGGGCTCGGATGGGGGCGGCTATGGCTACACCTTC. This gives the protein CSAEGSDGGGYGYTF.

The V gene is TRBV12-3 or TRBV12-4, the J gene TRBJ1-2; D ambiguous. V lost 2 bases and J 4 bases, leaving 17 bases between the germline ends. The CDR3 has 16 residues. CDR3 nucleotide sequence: TGTGCCAGCAGTTTACAAAGGAACAGACAACGCTATGGCTACACCTTC. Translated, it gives CASSLQRNRQRYGYTF.

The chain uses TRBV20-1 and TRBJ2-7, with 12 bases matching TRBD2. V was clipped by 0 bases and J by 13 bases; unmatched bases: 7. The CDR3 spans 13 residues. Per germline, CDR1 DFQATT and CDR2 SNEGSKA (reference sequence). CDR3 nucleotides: TGCAGTGCTAGAGAACTAGCGGGAGGACCACCTTACTTC. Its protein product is CSARELAGGPPYF.

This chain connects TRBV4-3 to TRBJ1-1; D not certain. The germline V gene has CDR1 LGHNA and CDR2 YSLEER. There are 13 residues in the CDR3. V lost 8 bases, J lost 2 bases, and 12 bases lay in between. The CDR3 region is CASGPRTNTEAFF. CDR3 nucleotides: TGCGCCAGCGGTCCCAGAACAAACACTGAAGCTTTCTTT.

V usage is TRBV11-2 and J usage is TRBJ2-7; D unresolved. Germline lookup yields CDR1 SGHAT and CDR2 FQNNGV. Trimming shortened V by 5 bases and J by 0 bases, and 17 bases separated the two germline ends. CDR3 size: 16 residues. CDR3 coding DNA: TGTGCCAGCAGCCCAGGTTTAAGGACGAGCTCCTACGAGCAGTACTTC. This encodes CASSPGLRTSSYEQYF.

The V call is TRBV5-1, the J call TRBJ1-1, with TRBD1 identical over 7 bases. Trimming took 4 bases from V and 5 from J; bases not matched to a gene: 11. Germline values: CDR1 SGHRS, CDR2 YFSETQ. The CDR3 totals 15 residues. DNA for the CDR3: TGCGCCAGCAGCCCTCATCCGACAGGGAAGACTGAAGCTTTCTTT. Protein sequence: CASSPHPTGKTEAFF.

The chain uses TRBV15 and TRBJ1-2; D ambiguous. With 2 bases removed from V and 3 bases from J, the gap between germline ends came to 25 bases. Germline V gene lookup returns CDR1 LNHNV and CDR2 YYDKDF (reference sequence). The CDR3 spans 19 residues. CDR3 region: CATSRIKSVLLPTDYGYTF. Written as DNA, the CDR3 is TGTGCCACCAGCAGAATAAAGTCGGTTCTTCTCCCAACGGACTATGGCTACACCTTC.

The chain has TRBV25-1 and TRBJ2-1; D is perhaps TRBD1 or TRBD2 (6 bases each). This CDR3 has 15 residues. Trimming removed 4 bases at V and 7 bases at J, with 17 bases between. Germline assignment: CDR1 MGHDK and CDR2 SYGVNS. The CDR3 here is CASSVQGRTVNEQFF. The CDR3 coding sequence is TGTGCCAGCAGTGTTCAGGGGAGGACAGTGAATGAGCAGTTCTTC.

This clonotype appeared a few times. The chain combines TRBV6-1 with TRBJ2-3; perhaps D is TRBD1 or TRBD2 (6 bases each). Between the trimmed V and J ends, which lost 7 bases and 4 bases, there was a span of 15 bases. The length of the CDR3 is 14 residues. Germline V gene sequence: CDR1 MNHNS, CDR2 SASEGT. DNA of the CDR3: TGTGCCAGCATCCCCGAGGGGGGCGCAGATACGCAGTATTTT. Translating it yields CASIPEGGADTQYF.

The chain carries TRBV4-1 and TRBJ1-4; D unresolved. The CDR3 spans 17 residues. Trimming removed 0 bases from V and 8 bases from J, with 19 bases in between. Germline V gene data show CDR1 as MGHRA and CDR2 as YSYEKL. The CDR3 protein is CASSQDLLGPLREKLFF. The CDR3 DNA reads TGCGCCAGCAGCCAAGATCTCTTGGGTCCTCTGCGGGAAAAACTGTTTTTT.